The 24 T cell receptor beta chains below were found in one sample sequenced in a study of blood T cell repertoires in COVID-19. Some clones are missing from TCRdb's copy, which holds only in-frame ones; the method was immunoSEQ multiplex PCR. This table has fewer than 700,000 clones, about 89% appearing once. Sequenced: peripheral blood. Receptors originate from a woman aged 45-65 years with COVID-19, enrolled during active disease.

The chain carries TRBV19 and TRBJ2-3; 9 bases fit TRBD2. This CDR3 has 13 residues. CDR1 and CDR2 (germline): LNHDA, SQIVND (reference sequence). With V trimmed by 6 bases and J by 4 bases, 2 bases remained unmatched. The DNA of the CDR3 is TGTGCCAGTAGGCGGGGGGGAGCAGATACGCAGTATTTT. Translated: CASRRGGADTQYF.

The V gene is TRBV2, the J gene TRBJ2-7, with D tentatively TRBD1 (6 bases). Trimming pared 5 bases from V and 7 bases from J, leaving 15 bases between. CDR3 length: 13 residues. Germline lookup yields CDR1 SNHLY and CDR2 FYNNEI. The CDR3 reads CASSYDRTREQYF. CDR3 in DNA: TGTGCCAGCAGTTACGACAGGACGAGGGAGCAGTACTTC. The full variable domain, rest sourced from reference TRBV2 and TRBJ2-7, is EPEVTQTPSHQVTQMGQEVILRCVPISNHLYFYWYRQILGQKVEFLVSFYNNEISEKSEIFDDQFSVERPDGSNFTLKIRSTKLEDSAMYFCASSYDRTREQYFGPGTRLTVT.

This chain connects TRBV6-5 to TRBJ1-2; D unclear. This CDR3 has 15 residues. Germline V gives CDR1 MNHEY, CDR2 SVGAGI. Trimming pared 3 bases from V and 11 bases from J, leaving 22 bases between. CDR3 residues: CASSYSSTGPKEYTF. In nucleotides, the CDR3 is TGTGCCAGCAGTTATTCCTCAACTGGGCCTAAGGAATACACCTTC.

The gene calls are TRBV9 and TRBJ2-7; 9 nucleotides agree with TRBD1. V was clipped by 4 bases and J by 5 bases; unmatched bases: 1. Looked up from germline, CDR1 is SGDLS and CDR2 is YYNGEE. This CDR3 has 12 amino acids. CDR3 sequence: CASSRDRDEQYF. CDR3 sequence (DNA): TGTGCCAGCAGCCGGGACAGGGACGAGCAGTACTTC.

The gene calls are TRBV29-1 and TRBJ1-1; TRBD1 matches at 7 bases. Per the germline V gene, CDR1 is SQVTM and CDR2 is ANQGSEA. The CDR3 is 12 amino acids. The junction had 9 bases not matched to a gene; V was cut back by 7 bases and J by 7 bases. The CDR3 sequence: CSAPGQTREAFF. CDR3 DNA sequence: TGCAGCGCTCCGGGACAGACCCGTGAAGCTTTCTTT.

The V gene is TRBV12-3 or TRBV12-4, the J gene TRBJ1-5, with no clear D. Trimming removed 2 bases at V and 5 bases at J, with 7 bases between. The CDR3 extends over 13 amino acids. The CDR3 DNA follows: TGTGCCAGCAGTTTATTCGGGGATCAGCCCCAGCATTTT. It encodes CASSLFGDQPQHF.

The chain employs TRBV11-3 and TRBJ2-1; maybe TRBD2 (7 bases). This CDR3 contains 16 residues. The V end was cut by 5 bases, the J end by 8 bases, with 22 bases between. Looked up from germline, CDR1 is SGHNT and CDR2 is YENEEA. The CDR3 nucleotides are TGTGCCAGCAGCCCGACCTGGGGGGGGGCCTGGGATGAGCAGTTCTTC. Encoded protein: CASSPTWGGAWDEQFF. The whole variable domain, remainder taken from reference TRBV11-3 and TRBJ2-1, is EAGVVQSPRYKIIEKKQPVAFWCNPISGHNTLYWYLQNLGQGPELLIRYENEEAVDDSQLPKDRFSAERLKGVDSTLKIQPAELGDSAVYLCASSPTWGGAWDEQFFGPGTRLTVL.

This sequence joins TRBV3-1 (or the pseudogene TRBV3-2) and TRBJ1-2; 7 nucleotides line up with TRBD1. The CDR3 extends over 12 amino acids. Germline V CDR1 and CDR2: LGHDT, YNNKEL (reference sequence). V dropped 3 bases and J dropped 14; count of bases not matched to a gene: 9. CDR3 region: CASSHPRTGPTF. The CDR3, as DNA: TGTGCCAGCAGCCACCCCCGGACAGGTCCGACCTTC.

The CDR3 reads CASRIPSGGATDTQYF. In DNA form, the CDR3 reads TGTGCCAGCAGAATCCCTAGCGGGGGGGCCACAGATACGCAGTATTTT. The V call is TRBV28, the J call TRBJ2-3; the match to TRBD2 covers 12 bases. J was trimmed by 2 bases and V by 6 bases; bases with no gene match: 6. Germline V gives CDR1 MDHEN, CDR2 SYDVKM. CDR3 size: 16 residues.

CDR3 protein: CASSFPVNTIYF. For the CDR3, the DNA is TGTGCCAGCAGCTTCCCTGTGAACACCATATATTTT. The J gene is TRBJ1-3, the V gene TRBV13; D is ambiguous. This CDR3 has 12 residues. The V and J ends lost 3 bases and 7 bases respectively, with 7 bases between them. The germline gives CDR1 PRHDT, CDR2 FYEKMQ (reference sequence).

This sequence joins TRBV19 and TRBJ1-2; 7 bases fit TRBD1. With 6 bases clipped from V and 4 bases from J, the junction kept 17 bases outside the gene matches. This CDR3 region has 17 residues. Germline values: CDR1 LNHDA, CDR2 SQIVND (reference sequence). CDR3 bases: TGTGCCAGTAGCATTCGGACCCTAGACAGGGCGGCCTATGGCTACACCTTC. Translation: CASSIRTLDRAAYGYTF.

The genes are TRBV6-5 and TRBJ1-1; D is ambiguous. Germline V CDR1 and CDR2: MNHEY, SVGAGI. The CDR3 loop spans 14 amino acids. With 7 bases removed from V and 1 base from J, the gap between germline ends came to 13 bases. The CDR3 nucleotides are TGTGCCAGCAAGACGGAATGGAGGAACACTGAAGCTTTCTTT. Translating it yields CASKTEWRNTEAFF.

V usage is TRBV3-1 (or the pseudogene TRBV3-2) and J usage is TRBJ1-6; 7 nucleotides match TRBD1. J lost 8 bases, V lost 0 bases, and 7 bases had no gene match. Germline V gene sequence: CDR1 LGHDT, CDR2 YNNKEL (reference sequence). This CDR3 is 16 amino acids long. The CDR3, as DNA: TGTGCCAGCAGCCAAGAATTGGGGGACAGCTATTCACCCCTCCACTTT. Translation gives CASSQELGDSYSPLHF.

This clone was seen more than once but under ten times. This sequence joins TRBV3-1 (or the pseudogene TRBV3-2) and TRBJ1-5; D ambiguous. Germline CDR1 reads LGHDT; CDR2 reads YNNKEL (reference sequence). V was trimmed by 2 bases and J by 5 bases, leaving 7 bases between them. This CDR3 region has 13 residues. CDR3 loop: CASSQIADQPQHF. DNA of the CDR3: TGTGCCAGCAGCCAAATTGCGGATCAGCCCCAGCATTTT.

V and J are TRBV6-5 and TRBJ2-3; D gene ambiguous. Looked up from germline, CDR1 is MNHEY and CDR2 is SVGAGI. The length of the CDR3 is 14 residues. V lost 11 bases and J 0 bases, leaving 15 bases between the germline ends. In DNA, the CDR3 is TGTGCCGGAAAACAGTATCATAGCACAGATACGCAGTATTTT. Amino acid sequence: CAGKQYHSTDTQYF.

The J gene is TRBJ1-1, the V gene TRBV27, with TRBD1 as a possible D gene (5 bases). Germline V CDR1 and CDR2: MNHEY, SMNVEV (reference sequence). V was cut by 8 bases and J by 7 bases, with 11 bases left in between. There are 11 residues in the CDR3. Here the CDR3 reads CASGQGGEAFF. The CDR3 DNA sequence: TGTGCCAGCGGGCAGGGCGGTGAAGCTTTCTTT.

Here the CDR3 DNA reads TGTGCCACCAGCAGGAGCCAGGGGTCCGATGAGCAGTTCTTC. It translates to CATSRSQGSDEQFF. The chain recombines TRBV15 with TRBJ2-1; TRBD1 might be the D (6 bases). This CDR3 spans 14 amino acids. Trimming left V 3 bases short and J 8 bases short, with 14 bases between. Germline V gene lookup returns CDR1 LNHNV and CDR2 YYDKDF (reference sequence).

This rearrangement joins TRBV2 to TRBJ2-3; 9 bases are shared with TRBD1. With 6 bases clipped from V and 2 bases from J, the junction kept 6 bases outside the gene matches. Germline values: CDR1 SNHLY, CDR2 FYNNEI. The length of the CDR3 is 15 residues. In DNA, the CDR3 is TGTGCCAGCAGGGGGACAGGGTATTTCACAGATACGCAGTATTTT. Its translation is CASRGTGYFTDTQYF.

This sequence joins TRBV24-1 and TRBJ2-1; tentatively, D is TRBD2 (6 bases). Germline V CDR1 and CDR2: KGHDR, SFDVKD. Trimming stripped 3 bases from V and 4 bases from J, with 15 bases between. This CDR3 has 16 amino acids. The CDR3 is CATSDHRGAAYNEQFF. The CDR3 coding sequence is TGTGCCACCAGTGATCATCGCGGGGCGGCTTACAATGAGCAGTTCTTC.

The chain uses TRBV24-1 and TRBJ2-7; the match to TRBD1 covers 7 bases. Per the germline V gene, CDR1 is KGHDR and CDR2 is SFDVKD. The CDR3 has 15 residues. The trim removed 2 bases at V and 5 bases at J, leaving 8 bases unmatched. CDR3 sequence reads: CATSDSLTGKNEQYF. CDR3 bases: TGTGCCACCAGTGATTCGTTGACAGGGAAGAACGAGCAGTACTTC.

The chain employs TRBV2 and TRBJ2-7, with 7 bases matching TRBD1. Losses at the gene ends were 6 bases for V and 1 base for J; bases not matched to a gene: 9. Germline V CDR1 and CDR2: SNHLY, FYNNEI. This CDR3 is built from 15 residues. CDR3: CASSINRGRSYEQYF. The CDR3 region has the DNA TGTGCCAGCAGCATTAACAGGGGTCGATCCTACGAGCAGTACTTC.

V and J are TRBV21-1 and TRBJ1-5. TRBV21-1 is deemed a pseudogene. The CDR3 is made up of 16 amino acids. CDR3 coding DNA: TGTGCCAGCCCAAGAACGGGGGGGGACACCAATCAGCCCCAGCATTTT. It encodes CASPRTGGDTNQPQHF.

The chain uses TRBV7-3 and TRBJ2-1; 8 nucleotides match TRBD2. CDR1 is SGHTA, CDR2 FQGTGA, per germline. The CDR3 runs to 16 residues. V dropped 2 bases and J dropped 6; count of bases not matched to a gene: 9. The CDR3 protein is CASSLPGGASFNEQFF. The CDR3 DNA follows: TGTGCCAGCAGCTTACCCGGGGGGGCGAGTTTCAATGAGCAGTTCTTC.

The chain uses TRBV2 and TRBJ2-7, with 10 bases identical to TRBD1. CDR1 and CDR2 (germline): SNHLY, FYNNEI. J gave up 2 bases and V 10 bases, and 8 bases lay outside the gene matches. The CDR3 totals 14 residues. DNA of the CDR3: TGTGCCATCCTTCTCGGGACAGGGGCCTACGAGCAGTACTTC. It yields the protein CAILLGTGAYEQYF.